This TCR beta chain comes out of a study of blood T cell repertoires in COVID-19. At the level of the study: The United States, Italy and Spain supplied acute and convalescent COVID-19 samples. The analysed material was cDNA or gDNA that came from T cells, B-cell-depleted T cells, or PBMCs.

This clone came up a few times. Those designated as exposed participants met a COVID-19 case within 2 weeks before study entry. Sequencing used immunoSEQ multiplex PCR; TCRdb keeps in-frame clones, though not all of them. The sample lists about 350,000 clones; almost 90% were seen once. Germline V lookup: CDR1 GTSNPN, CDR2 SVGIG (reference sequence). The CDR3 covers 13 residues. V was clipped by 2 bases and J by 5 bases; unmatched bases: 3. The TCR comes from a woman in her thirties who had been exposed to COVID-19. The rearrangement links TRBV30 to TRBJ1-1; 9 bases agree with TRBD1. The sample taken for sequencing was PBMCs or T cells enriched from blood (not recorded which). The CDR3: CAWSSTGGTEAFF. The CDR3 DNA is TGTGCCTGGAGTTCGACAGGGGGAACTGAAGCTTTCTTT.